The rows below give T cell receptor beta chains drawn from one sample of a study of glioma-infiltrating T cells after dendritic cell vaccination. Data came from immunoSEQ multiplex PCR; TCRdb stores just in-frame clones and leaves some out. Here the sample spans over 90,000 clones, roughly 79% being singletons. Sample: blood, taken before dendritic cell vaccination. The source of these receptors is a human donor with glioblastoma. CDR3s include the opening cysteine and the closing phenylalanine or tryptophan. Each record gives: D gene, clone size, V gene, J gene, CDR3 protein, CDR3 DNA. The D gene is left open where the match is weak. A row's size may be missing; if present it is once, few, many or a size class.

d_call: NA; clone_size: NA; v_call: TRBV6-4; j_call: TRBJ2-1; cdr3_aa: CASSYSTGEYNEQFF; cdr3_nt: TGTGCCAGCAGTTACTCGACGGGGGAATACAATGAGCAGTTCTTC
d_call: NA; clone_size: NA; v_call: TRBV27; j_call: TRBJ2-1; cdr3_aa: CASSPPGNEQFF; cdr3_nt: TGTGCCAGCAGCCCTCCAGGGAATGAGCAGTTCTTC
d_call: TRBD2; clone_size: NA; v_call: TRBV6-6; j_call: TRBJ2-7; cdr3_aa: CASTPGGGLSYEQYF; cdr3_nt: TGTGCCAGCACTCCCGGGGGGGGACTGAGCTACGAGCAGTACTTC
d_call: TRBD1; clone_size: NA; v_call: TRBV7-8; j_call: TRBJ2-7; cdr3_aa: CASSPWTGGDEQYF; cdr3_nt: TGTGCCAGCAGCCCTTGGACAGGGGGAGACGAGCAGTACTTC
d_call: TRBD1; clone_size: NA; v_call: TRBV27; j_call: TRBJ2-3; cdr3_aa: CASSFRQGYTDTQYF; cdr3_nt: TGTGCCAGCAGTTTTCGACAGGGATACACAGATACGCAGTATTTT
d_call: NA; clone_size: few; v_call: TRBV2; j_call: TRBJ1-2; cdr3_aa: CASSDRRDYGYTF; cdr3_nt: TGTGCCAGCAGTGATCGCAGGGACTATGGCTACACCTTC
d_call: TRBD2; clone_size: NA; v_call: TRBV5-1; j_call: TRBJ2-2; cdr3_aa: CASSGAGTSGSFYTGELFF; cdr3_nt: TGCGCCAGCAGCGGCGCCGGGACTAGCGGTTCTTTTTACACCGGGGAGCTGTTTTTT
d_call: NA; clone_size: NA; v_call: TRBV11-2; j_call: TRBJ2-2; cdr3_aa: CASSLEFGHGNTGELFF; cdr3_nt: TGTGCCAGCAGCTTAGAATTTGGGCACGGGAACACCGGGGAGCTGTTTTTT
d_call: TRBD1; clone_size: few; v_call: TRBV19; j_call: TRBJ1-1; cdr3_aa: CASVPRRTGLTEAFF; cdr3_nt: TGTGCCAGCGTTCCAAGGCGGACAGGGTTAACTGAAGCTTTCTTT
d_call: NA; clone_size: few; v_call: TRBV5-4; j_call: TRBJ2-5; cdr3_aa: CASSLGTTNSGGTQYF; cdr3_nt: TGTGCCAGCAGCTTGGGGACCACGAACTCAGGAGGGACCCAGTACTTC
d_call: NA; clone_size: many; v_call: TRBV19; j_call: TRBJ2-7; cdr3_aa: CASSILGGGGLYEQYF; cdr3_nt: TGTGCCAGTAGTATCCTCGGGGGAGGGGGTCTCTACGAGCAGTACTTC
d_call: NA; clone_size: NA; v_call: TRBV27; j_call: TRBJ2-3; cdr3_aa: CASSLGRRDTQYF; cdr3_nt: TGTGCCAGCAGTCTGGGCAGAAGGGATACGCAGTATTTT
d_call: TRBD1; clone_size: NA; v_call: TRBV9; j_call: TRBJ1-2; cdr3_aa: CASSAGTGSYGYTF; cdr3_nt: TGTGCCAGCAGCGCCGGGACAGGGTCCTATGGCTACACCTTC
d_call: NA; clone_size: NA; v_call: TRBV30; j_call: TRBJ2-2; cdr3_aa: CAPLIYGHSTGELFF; cdr3_nt: TGTGCCCCCTTAATTTACGGACATAGCACCGGGGAGCTGTTTTTT
d_call: TRBD1; clone_size: NA; v_call: TRBV19; j_call: TRBJ1-1; cdr3_aa: CASGDGRGTEAFF; cdr3_nt: TGTGCCAGTGGCGATGGCAGGGGGACTGAAGCTTTCTTT
d_call: NA; clone_size: NA; v_call: TRBV7-3; j_call: TRBJ1-1; cdr3_aa: CASSFGQTTEAFF; cdr3_nt: TGTGCCAGCAGCTTCGGACAGACCACTGAAGCTTTCTTT
d_call: NA; clone_size: NA; v_call: TRBV7-8; j_call: TRBJ2-1; cdr3_aa: CASSQREGLRWKQFF; cdr3_nt: TGTGCCAGCAGCCAGAGAGAGGGTTTGAGGTGGAAGCAGTTCTTC
d_call: TRBD2; clone_size: NA; v_call: TRBV11-2; j_call: TRBJ2-1; cdr3_aa: CASSSVGAGGPYNEQFF; cdr3_nt: TGTGCCAGCAGCTCCGTCGGGGCGGGGGGACCCTACAATGAGCAGTTCTTC
d_call: NA; clone_size: NA; v_call: TRBV7-2; j_call: TRBJ2-7; cdr3_aa: CASSSYYEQYF; cdr3_nt: TGTGCCAGCAGCTCGTACTACGAGCAGTACTTC
d_call: NA; clone_size: NA; v_call: TRBV7-9; j_call: TRBJ2-7; cdr3_aa: CASARDKAYEQYF; cdr3_nt: TGTGCCTCGGCCCGGGACAAAGCCTACGAGCAGTACTTC
d_call: NA; clone_size: NA; v_call: TRBV5-6; j_call: TRBJ2-2; cdr3_aa: CASSLLTVNTGELFF; cdr3_nt: TGTGCCAGCAGCTTGCTGACAGTAAACACCGGGGAGCTGTTTTTT
d_call: NA; clone_size: once; v_call: TRBV7-6; j_call: TRBJ1-1; cdr3_aa: CASSLARGNLNTEAFF; cdr3_nt: TGTGCCAGCAGCTTAGCTCGAGGGAATCTGAACACTGAAGCTTTCTTT
d_call: TRBD2; clone_size: NA; v_call: TRBV10-2; j_call: TRBJ2-3; cdr3_aa: CASSDGGGADTQYF; cdr3_nt: TGCGCCAGCAGTGATGGCGGGGGGGCAGATACGCAGTATTTT
d_call: NA; clone_size: NA; v_call: TRBV4-2; j_call: TRBJ1-5; cdr3_aa: CASSSGQFSNQPQHF; cdr3_nt: TGTGCCAGCTCAAGCGGACAGTTTAGCAATCAGCCCCAGCATTTT
d_call: NA; clone_size: NA; v_call: TRBV30; j_call: TRBJ1-2; cdr3_aa: CAQVQQGVYGYTF; cdr3_nt: TGTGCCCAAGTTCAACAGGGCGTCTATGGCTACACCTTC
d_call: TRBD2; clone_size: once; v_call: TRBV7-2; j_call: TRBJ2-7; cdr3_aa: CASSKTSGDAYEQYF; cdr3_nt: TGTGCCAGCAGCAAAACTAGCGGGGATGCCTACGAGCAGTACTTC
d_call: TRBD1; clone_size: NA; v_call: TRBV5-6; j_call: TRBJ2-7; cdr3_aa: CASTTRDSSLGSHEQYF; cdr3_nt: TGTGCCAGCACCACACGGGACAGTTCCTTGGGGTCCCACGAGCAGTACTTC
d_call: NA; clone_size: NA; v_call: TRBV6-1; j_call: TRBJ2-7; cdr3_aa: CASSRRGREDDEQYF; cdr3_nt: TGTGCCAGCAGCCGACGGGGCAGGGAGGACGACGAGCAGTACTTC
d_call: TRBD1; clone_size: NA; v_call: TRBV19; j_call: TRBJ1-6; cdr3_aa: CASTKDRGGSPLHF; cdr3_nt: TGTGCCAGTACCAAGGACAGGGGCGGCTCACCCCTCCACTTT
d_call: NA; clone_size: NA; v_call: TRBV6-6; j_call: TRBJ1-6; cdr3_aa: CASSAGPYNSPLHF; cdr3_nt: TGTGCCAGCAGTGCGGGGCCTTATAATTCCCCCCTCCACTTT
d_call: NA; clone_size: NA; v_call: TRBV2; j_call: TRBJ2-2; cdr3_aa: CASSDVRGNTGELFF; cdr3_nt: TGTGCCAGCAGTGACGTTAGGGGGAACACCGGGGAGCTGTTTTTT
d_call: TRBD1; clone_size: NA; v_call: TRBV5-6; j_call: TRBJ1-2; cdr3_aa: CASSNQGDGYTF; cdr3_nt: TGTGCCAGCAGCAACCAGGGGGATGGCTACACCTTC
d_call: TRBD2; clone_size: NA; v_call: TRBV11-3; j_call: TRBJ2-3; cdr3_aa: CASRPPTSGRTDTQYF; cdr3_nt: TGTGCCAGCAGGCCACCAACTAGCGGCCGAACAGATACGCAGTATTTT
d_call: NA; clone_size: NA; v_call: TRBV7-6; j_call: TRBJ2-2; cdr3_aa: CASSLDGANTGELFF; cdr3_nt: TGTGCCAGCAGCTTAGACGGGGCGAACACCGGGGAGCTGTTTTTT
d_call: TRBD1; clone_size: few; v_call: TRBV4-3; j_call: TRBJ1-2; cdr3_aa: CASSPDRVSGYTF; cdr3_nt: TGCGCCAGCAGCCCCGACAGGGTATCTGGCTACACCTTC
d_call: TRBD1; clone_size: NA; v_call: TRBV11-2; j_call: TRBJ1-1; cdr3_aa: CASSWTGGSYTEAFF; cdr3_nt: TGTGCCAGCAGCTGGACAGGGGGCTCGTACACTGAAGCTTTCTTT
d_call: NA; clone_size: NA; v_call: TRBV7-2; j_call: TRBJ1-1; cdr3_aa: CASSLVGRAKGLSEAFF; cdr3_nt: TGTGCCAGCAGCTTAGTCGGCAGGGCAAAGGGGCTTTCTGAAGCTTTCTTT
d_call: TRBD2; clone_size: NA; v_call: TRBV5-4; j_call: TRBJ2-5; cdr3_aa: CASRSSGGARETQYF; cdr3_nt: TGTGCCAGCAGGTCTAGCGGGGGGGCCAGGGAGACCCAGTACTTC
d_call: NA; clone_size: NA; v_call: TRBV7-6; j_call: TRBJ2-3; cdr3_aa: CASSSPRDTQYF; cdr3_nt: TGTGCCAGCAGCTCCCCGCGGGATACGCAGTATTTT
d_call: TRBD1; clone_size: NA; v_call: TRBV28; j_call: TRBJ1-2; cdr3_aa: CASSLLLQGGDAMGPYTF; cdr3_nt: TGTGCCAGCAGTTTACTCCTACAGGGGGGTGATGCCATGGGGCCCTACACCTTC
d_call: TRBD1; clone_size: NA; v_call: TRBV5-6; j_call: TRBJ1-6; cdr3_aa: CASSPDRENSPLHF; cdr3_nt: TGTGCCAGCAGCCCCGACAGGGAAAATTCACCCCTCCACTTT
d_call: NA; clone_size: few; v_call: TRBV4-2; j_call: TRBJ2-3; cdr3_aa: CASSQLWRPDTQYF; cdr3_nt: TGTGCCAGCAGCCAACTCTGGAGACCAGATACGCAGTATTTT
d_call: TRBD2; clone_size: NA; v_call: TRBV7-2; j_call: TRBJ2-5; cdr3_aa: CASSLHGGADETQYF; cdr3_nt: TGTGCCAGCAGCTTACACGGGGGGGCCGACGAGACCCAGTACTTC
d_call: TRBD1; clone_size: NA; v_call: TRBV2; j_call: TRBJ1-4; cdr3_aa: CASTSTFGQGGEKLFF; cdr3_nt: TGTGCCAGCACCTCTACCTTTGGACAGGGAGGCGAAAAACTGTTTTTT
d_call: NA; clone_size: NA; v_call: TRBV6-1; j_call: TRBJ2-7; cdr3_aa: CASIPQGSNRYEQYF; cdr3_nt: TGTGCCAGCATTCCACAGGGCTCTAATCGCTACGAGCAGTACTTC
d_call: NA; clone_size: once; v_call: TRBV2; j_call: TRBJ1-5; cdr3_aa: CASSRQERNQPQHF; cdr3_nt: TGTGCCAGCAGCAGACAGGAACGAAATCAGCCCCAGCATTTT
d_call: NA; clone_size: NA; v_call: TRBV5-4; j_call: TRBJ1-1; cdr3_aa: CASSLAGGYTEAFF; cdr3_nt: TGTGCCAGCAGCTTGGCCGGCGGGTACACTGAAGCTTTCTTT
d_call: NA; clone_size: NA; v_call: TRBV6-5; j_call: TRBJ2-3; cdr3_aa: CASSRTRSSTDTQYF; cdr3_nt: TGTGCCAGCAGTCGCACTAGATCTAGCACAGATACGCAGTATTTT
d_call: TRBD1; clone_size: once; v_call: TRBV29-1; j_call: TRBJ2-7; cdr3_aa: CSVEDPTGKGYEQYF; cdr3_nt: TGCAGCGTTGAAGATCCGACAGGGAAAGGTTACGAGCAGTACTTC
d_call: NA; clone_size: NA; v_call: TRBV10-3; j_call: TRBJ2-1; cdr3_aa: CAIRGQGESYNEQFF; cdr3_nt: TGTGCCATCAGGGGCCAGGGTGAATCCTACAATGAGCAGTTCTTC
d_call: TRBD2; clone_size: NA; v_call: TRBV9; j_call: TRBJ2-3; cdr3_aa: CASSVGASGGDGTDTQYF; cdr3_nt: TGTGCCAGCAGCGTAGGGGCTAGCGGGGGGGATGGCACAGATACGCAGTATTTT
d_call: TRBD2; clone_size: NA; v_call: TRBV7-2; j_call: TRBJ2-1; cdr3_aa: CASSLRLAGTYNEQFF; cdr3_nt: TGTGCCAGCAGCTTAAGGCTAGCGGGGACCTACAATGAGCAGTTCTTC
d_call: NA; clone_size: NA; v_call: TRBV14; j_call: TRBJ1-3; cdr3_aa: CASSQENPETWALGRGNTIYF; cdr3_nt: TGTGCCAGCAGCCAAGAAAATCCGGAGACATGGGCCCTGGGGCGTGGAAACACCATATATTTT
d_call: NA; clone_size: NA; v_call: TRBV25-1; j_call: TRBJ1-6; cdr3_aa: CASSELASGAYNSPLHF; cdr3_nt: TGTGCCAGCAGTGAATTAGCCTCCGGGGCCTATAATTCACCCCTCCACTTT
d_call: NA; clone_size: NA; v_call: TRBV11-2; j_call: TRBJ1-1; cdr3_aa: CASSLMTGLTTEAFF; cdr3_nt: TGTGCCAGCAGCTTAATGACAGGCCTGACCACTGAAGCTTTCTTT